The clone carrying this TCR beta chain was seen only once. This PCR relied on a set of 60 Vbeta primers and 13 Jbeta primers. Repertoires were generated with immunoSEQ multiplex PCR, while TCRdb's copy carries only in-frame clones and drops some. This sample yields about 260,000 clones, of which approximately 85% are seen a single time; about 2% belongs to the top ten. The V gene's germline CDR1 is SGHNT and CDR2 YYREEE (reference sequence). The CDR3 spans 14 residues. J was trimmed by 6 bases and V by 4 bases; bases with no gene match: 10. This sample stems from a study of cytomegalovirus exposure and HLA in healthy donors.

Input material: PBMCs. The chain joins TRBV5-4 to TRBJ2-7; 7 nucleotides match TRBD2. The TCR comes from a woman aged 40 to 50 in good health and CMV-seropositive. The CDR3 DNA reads TGTGCCAGCAGCCCCACCGGGACTATAGGCGAGCAGTACTTC. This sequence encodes CASSPTGTIGEQYF.